This T cell receptor (beta chain) was recovered during a study of blood T cell repertoires in COVID-19. Data came from immunoSEQ multiplex PCR; TCRdb stores just in-frame clones and leaves some out. The profile covers about 260,000 clones, with 87% appearing a single time and about 2.2% taken by the ten largest. CDR3 size: 15 residues. V shed 5 bases, J shed 1 base, and the junction held 6 bases outside the gene matches. The germline V gene encodes CDR1 MDHEN and CDR2 SYDVKM. The rearrangement uses TRBV28 and TRBJ1-1; 8 bases map to TRBD1. The origin of this receptor is a woman in her 50s who had recovered from COVID-19. Sample: peripheral blood. The CDR3 region is CASSPWTGRNTEAFF. In DNA, the CDR3 is TGTGCCAGCAGTCCCTGGACAGGGAGGAACACTGAAGCTTTCTTT.